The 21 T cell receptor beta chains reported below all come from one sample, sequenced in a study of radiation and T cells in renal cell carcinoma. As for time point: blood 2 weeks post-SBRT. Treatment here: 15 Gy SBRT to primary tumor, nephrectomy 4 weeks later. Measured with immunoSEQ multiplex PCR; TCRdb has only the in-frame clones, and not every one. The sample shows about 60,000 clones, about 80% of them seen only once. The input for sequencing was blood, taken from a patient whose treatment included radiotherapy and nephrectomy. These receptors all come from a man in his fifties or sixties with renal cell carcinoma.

CDR3: CAITNARGGSDTQYF. The CDR3 nucleotides are TGTGCCATCACCAACGCCAGGGGAGGGTCAGATACGCAGTATTTT. V usage is TRBV10-3 and J usage is TRBJ2-3, with a weak D call TRBD2 (7 bases). Germline V gene data show CDR1 as ENHRY and CDR2 as SYGVKD. CDR3 size: 15 residues. V was cut by 7 bases and J by 4 bases, with 18 bases left in between.

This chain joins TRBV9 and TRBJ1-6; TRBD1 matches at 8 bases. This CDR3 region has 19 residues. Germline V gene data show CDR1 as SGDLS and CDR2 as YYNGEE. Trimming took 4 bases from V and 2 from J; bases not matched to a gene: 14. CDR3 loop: CASSSPRQGAGTYNSPLHF. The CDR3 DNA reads TGTGCCAGCAGCAGTCCCCGGCAGGGGGCAGGGACCTATAATTCACCCCTCCACTTT.

Here the CDR3 DNA reads TGTGCCAGCAGTGAGCTTAAATCCGGACAGGGATATCAGCCCCAGCATTTT. It encodes CASSELKSGQGYQPQHF. The rearrangement links TRBV6-1 to TRBJ1-5, with 8 bases lining up with TRBD1. Germline CDR1 reads MNHNS; CDR2 reads SASEGT. V was clipped by 3 bases and J by 5 bases; unmatched bases: 12. CDR3 length: 17 residues.

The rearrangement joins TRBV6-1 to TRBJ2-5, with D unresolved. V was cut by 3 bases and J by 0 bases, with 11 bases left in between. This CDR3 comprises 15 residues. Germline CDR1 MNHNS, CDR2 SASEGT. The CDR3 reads CASSDGLQYQETQYF. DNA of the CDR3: TGTGCCAGCAGTGACGGGCTTCAGTACCAAGAGACCCAGTACTTC.

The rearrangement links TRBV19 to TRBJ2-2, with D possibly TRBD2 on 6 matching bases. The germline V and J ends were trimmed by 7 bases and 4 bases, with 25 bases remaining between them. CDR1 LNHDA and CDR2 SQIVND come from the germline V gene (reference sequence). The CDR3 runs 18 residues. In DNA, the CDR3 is TGTGCCAGTACCTCCCGGCGGAGGGGCCGAGGGGTCACCGGGGAGCTGTTTTTT. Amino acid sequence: CASTSRRRGRGVTGELFF.

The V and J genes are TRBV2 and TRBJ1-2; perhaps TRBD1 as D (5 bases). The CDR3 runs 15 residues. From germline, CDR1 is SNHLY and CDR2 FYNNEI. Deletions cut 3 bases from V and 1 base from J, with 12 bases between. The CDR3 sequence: CASSDRMGVNYGYTF. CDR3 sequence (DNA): TGTGCCAGCAGTGATCGGATGGGGGTTAACTATGGCTACACCTTC.

CDR3 region: CSVESFGGRAGELFF. The DNA for the CDR3 is TGCAGCGTTGAGTCTTTTGGCGGGAGAGCCGGGGAGCTGTTTTTT. This chain uses TRBV29-1 with TRBJ2-2; the match to TRBD2 covers 7 bases. V dropped 3 bases and J dropped 6; count of bases not matched to a gene: 10. CDR1 is SQVTM, CDR2 ANQGSEA, per germline. The CDR3 sequence is 15 residues long.

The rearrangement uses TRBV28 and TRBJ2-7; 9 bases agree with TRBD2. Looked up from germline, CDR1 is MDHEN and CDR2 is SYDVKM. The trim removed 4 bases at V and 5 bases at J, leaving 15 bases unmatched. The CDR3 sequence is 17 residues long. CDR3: CASSSPEWAGGSDEQYV. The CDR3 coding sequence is TGTGCCAGCAGTTCCCCGGAGTGGGCGGGAGGGTCGGACGAGCAGTACGTC.

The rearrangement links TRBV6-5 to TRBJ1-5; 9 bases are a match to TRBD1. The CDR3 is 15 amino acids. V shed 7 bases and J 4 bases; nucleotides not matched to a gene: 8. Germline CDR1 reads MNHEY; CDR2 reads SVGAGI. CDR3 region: CASTQSGTGNQPQHF. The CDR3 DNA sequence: TGTGCCAGCACCCAATCCGGGACAGGGAATCAGCCCCAGCATTTT.

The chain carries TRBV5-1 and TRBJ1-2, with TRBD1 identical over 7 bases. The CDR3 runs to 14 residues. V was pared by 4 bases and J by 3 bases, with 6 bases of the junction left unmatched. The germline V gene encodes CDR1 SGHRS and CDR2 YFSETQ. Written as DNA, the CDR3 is TGCGCCAGCAGCCTCAGGGGGGAGGACTATGGCTACACCTTC. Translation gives CASSLRGEDYGYTF.

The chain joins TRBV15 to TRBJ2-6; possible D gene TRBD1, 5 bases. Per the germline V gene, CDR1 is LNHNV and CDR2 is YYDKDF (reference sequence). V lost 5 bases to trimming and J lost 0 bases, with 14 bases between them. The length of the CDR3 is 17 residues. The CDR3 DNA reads TGTGCCACCAGCTCTAAGGGGCCCAGCTCTGGGGCCAACGTCCTGACTTTC. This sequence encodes CATSSKGPSSGANVLTF.

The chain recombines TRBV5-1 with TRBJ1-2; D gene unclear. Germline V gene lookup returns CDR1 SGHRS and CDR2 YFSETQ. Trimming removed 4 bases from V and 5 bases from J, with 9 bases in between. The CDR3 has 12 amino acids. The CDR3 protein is CASSLDGYGYTF. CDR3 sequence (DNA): TGCGCCAGCAGCCTAGACGGATATGGCTACACCTTC.

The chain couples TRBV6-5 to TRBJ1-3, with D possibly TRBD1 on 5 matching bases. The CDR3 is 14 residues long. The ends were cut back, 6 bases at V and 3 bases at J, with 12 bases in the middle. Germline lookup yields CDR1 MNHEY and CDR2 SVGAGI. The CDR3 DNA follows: TGTGCCAGCAGCCAGCTGACAGATGGAAACACCATATATTTT. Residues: CASSQLTDGNTIYF.

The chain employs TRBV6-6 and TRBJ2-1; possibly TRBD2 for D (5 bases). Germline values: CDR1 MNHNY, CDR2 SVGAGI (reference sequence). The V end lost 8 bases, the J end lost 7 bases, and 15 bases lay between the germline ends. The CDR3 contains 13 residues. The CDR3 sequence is CASHKEAVNEQFF. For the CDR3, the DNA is TGTGCCAGCCATAAGGAGGCAGTTAATGAGCAGTTCTTC.

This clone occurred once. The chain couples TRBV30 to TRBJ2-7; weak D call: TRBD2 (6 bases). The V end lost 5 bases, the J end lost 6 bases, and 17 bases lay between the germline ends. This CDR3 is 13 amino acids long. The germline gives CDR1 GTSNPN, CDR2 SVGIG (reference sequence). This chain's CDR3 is CAWGDSGKGEQYF. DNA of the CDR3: TGTGCCTGGGGGGACTCAGGGAAAGGCGAGCAGTACTTC.

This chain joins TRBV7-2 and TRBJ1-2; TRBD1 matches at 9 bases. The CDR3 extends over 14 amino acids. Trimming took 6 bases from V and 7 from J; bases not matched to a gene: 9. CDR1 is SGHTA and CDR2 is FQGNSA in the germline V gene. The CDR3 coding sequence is TGTGCCAGCAGTCGGTCCGGGACAGGGTTTGGCTACACCTTC. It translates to CASSRSGTGFGYTF. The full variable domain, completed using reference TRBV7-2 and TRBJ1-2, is GAGVSQSPSNKVTEKGKDVELRCDPISGHTALYWYRQSLGQGLEFLIYFQGNSAPDKSGLPSDRFSAERTGGSVSTLTIQRTQQEDSAVYLCASSRSGTGFGYTFGSGTRLTVV.

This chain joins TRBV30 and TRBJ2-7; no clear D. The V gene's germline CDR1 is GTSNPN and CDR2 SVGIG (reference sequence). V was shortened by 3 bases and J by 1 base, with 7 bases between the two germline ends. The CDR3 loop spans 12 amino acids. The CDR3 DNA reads TGTGCCTGGAGCCCACTTTCCTACGAGCAGTACTTC. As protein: CAWSPLSYEQYF.

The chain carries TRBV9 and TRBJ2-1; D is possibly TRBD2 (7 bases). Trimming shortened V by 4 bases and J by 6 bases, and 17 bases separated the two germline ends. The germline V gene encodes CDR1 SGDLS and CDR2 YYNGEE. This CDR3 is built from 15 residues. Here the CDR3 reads CASSLGGRGINEQFF. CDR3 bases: TGTGCCAGCAGCCTCGGGGGGCGGGGGATCAATGAGCAGTTCTTC.

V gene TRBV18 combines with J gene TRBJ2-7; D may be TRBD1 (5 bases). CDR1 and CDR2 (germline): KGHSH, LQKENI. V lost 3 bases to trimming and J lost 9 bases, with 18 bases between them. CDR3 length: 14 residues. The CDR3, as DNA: TGTGCCAGCTCACCTGACAGTTTAAGTGGTGTGCAGTACTTC. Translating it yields CASSPDSLSGVQYF.

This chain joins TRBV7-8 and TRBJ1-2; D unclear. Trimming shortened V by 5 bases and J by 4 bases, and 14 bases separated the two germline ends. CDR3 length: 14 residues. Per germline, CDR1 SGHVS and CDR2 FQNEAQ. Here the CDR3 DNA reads TGTGCCAGCAGCCTCTTACAGCAGCCCTATGGCTACACCTTC. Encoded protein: CASSLLQQPYGYTF. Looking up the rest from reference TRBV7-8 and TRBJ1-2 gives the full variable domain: GAGVSQSPRYKVAKRGQDVALRCDPISGHVSLFWYQQALGQGPEFLTYFQNEAQLDKSGLPSDRFFAERPEGSVSTLKIQRTQQEDSAVYLCASSLLQQPYGYTFGSGTRLTVV.

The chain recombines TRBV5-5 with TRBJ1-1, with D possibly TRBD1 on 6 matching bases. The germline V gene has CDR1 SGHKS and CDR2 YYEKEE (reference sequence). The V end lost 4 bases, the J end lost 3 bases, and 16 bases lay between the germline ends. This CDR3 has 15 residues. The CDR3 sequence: CASSNQGRRDTEAFF. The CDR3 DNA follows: TGTGCCAGCAGCAATCAGGGGCGACGCGACACTGAAGCTTTCTTT.